This TCR beta chain was profiled in a study of CD8 T cells in ankylosing spondylitis. Via MiXCR, TCRdb re-called the 5' RACE reads, giving one row per CDR3 protein. Here the sample spans about 90,000 distinct CDR3 sequences, 9% being singletons. V lost 3 bases to trimming and J lost 1 base; unmatched junction nucleotides: 9. The CDR3 contains 18 residues. Germline CDR1 SGHVS, CDR2 FQNEAQ. In regard to this clonotype: Its antigen is not identified.

Study-level results: Disease-linked clones had a CD8+ phenotype and relatively low frequency in peripheral blood. There was a TCR beta motif, made of several highly homologous variants, that appeared characteristic of ankylosing spondylitis blood.

The TCR originated in a male donor with ankylosing spondylitis. V is TRBV7-8 and J is TRBJ2-1; 10 bases fit TRBD2. The sequenced sample was blood, either unsorted or a sorted T cell fraction (not recorded which). The CDR3 DNA is TGTGCCAGCAGCTTTGTCCTAGCGGGAGTCGAATCCTACAATGAGCAGTTCTTC. Its protein product is CASSFVLAGVESYNEQFF. The variable domain in full, completed from reference TRBV7-8 and TRBJ2-1, reads GAGVSQSPRYKVAKRGQDVALRCDPISGHVSLFWYQQALGQGPEFLTYFQNEAQLDKSGLPSDRFFAERPEGSVSTLKIQRTQQEDSAVYLCASSFVLAGVESYNEQFFGPGTRLTVL.